A selection of T cell receptor beta chains follows, all from one sample in a study of cytomegalovirus exposure and HLA in healthy donors. Here immunoSEQ multiplex PCR was the method, and the copy in TCRdb shows in-frame clones only, minus some. The table shows roughly 100,000 clones, with around 80% occurring only once. Sequenced sample: PBMCs. These receptors originate from a woman in her sixties or seventies in good health and CMV-seronegative. The CDR3 runs from the conserved cysteine through the conserved F or W. The order of the fields is V gene, J gene, clone size, D gene, CDR3 protein, CDR3 DNA. The D gene is left open where the match is weak. Expanded clones are given a class, and other clones once, few, many or no size at all.

TRBV4-3	TRBJ2-7	-	-	CASSQGRDWSYEQYF	TGCGCCAGCAGCCAAGGCCGGGACTGGTCCTACGAGCAGTACTTC
TRBV6-5	TRBJ1-4	few	-	CASTSRGRANEKLFF	TGTGCCAGCACTTCTCGTGGGAGGGCTAATGAAAAACTGTTTTTT
TRBV6-1	TRBJ2-7	-	-	CASSDAVGAARYEQYF	TGTGCCAGCAGTGATGCAGTCGGAGCCGCTAGGTACGAGCAGTACTTC
TRBV5-1	TRBJ1-5	few	TRBD1	CASSQGADGNQPQHF	TGCGCCAGCAGTCAGGGGGCGGATGGCAATCAGCCCCAGCATTTT
TRBV9	TRBJ1-5	-	-	CASSVTGSGQPQHF	TGTGCCAGCAGCGTAACAGGGTCTGGTCAGCCCCAGCATTTT
TRBV5-6	TRBJ2-5	-	TRBD1	CASSLAGGQGAETQYF	TGTGCCAGCAGCTTGGCCGGGGGACAGGGGGCGGAGACCCAGTACTTC
TRBV4-3	TRBJ1-4	-	-	CASSQNGNEKLFF	TGCGCCAGCAGCCAAAACGGTAATGAAAAACTGTTTTTT
TRBV4-3	TRBJ1-2	-	-	CASSSYGHNYGYTF	TGCGCCAGCAGCTCGTACGGTCACAACTATGGCTACACCTTC
TRBV7-9	TRBJ1-2	-	-	CASSLDPRARVGYTF	TGTGCCAGCAGCTTAGACCCCAGGGCCCGAGTAGGCTACACCTTC
TRBV10-3	TRBJ1-4	-	TRBD1	CAISATGANEKLFF	TGTGCCATCAGCGCTACAGGGGCTAATGAAAAACTGTTTTTT
TRBV13	TRBJ2-1	-	-	CASSSGIALSYNEQFF	TGTGCCAGCAGCTCAGGGATAGCCCTATCCTACAATGAGCAGTTCTTC
TRBV5-6	TRBJ2-1	-	TRBD2	CASRRLAGDFYGEQFF	TGTGCCAGCAGGCGTCTAGCGGGAGACTTTTACGGTGAGCAGTTCTTC
TRBV30	TRBJ1-5	-	-	CACRLPNQPQHF	TGTGCCTGCAGGCTACCCAATCAGCCCCAGCATTTT
TRBV5-4	TRBJ2-3	-	-	CASSLRGSTDTQYF	TGTGCCAGCAGCTTGCGGGGGAGCACAGATACGCAGTATTTT
TRBV6-6	TRBJ1-1	-	-	CASSYSKVQYTEAFF	TGTGCCAGCAGTTACTCGAAAGTTCAGTACACTGAAGCTTTCTTT
TRBV27	TRBJ1-5	few	TRBD1	CASSAGQGSHNQPQHF	TGTGCCAGCAGTGCAGGACAGGGGTCCCACAATCAGCCCCAGCATTTT
TRBV18	TRBJ1-2	-	TRBD1	CASSPWDSEGFNYGYTF	TGTGCCAGCTCACCATGGGACAGTGAGGGGTTTAACTATGGCTACACCTTC
TRBV28	TRBJ1-2	-	-	CASSLSVSINGYTF	TGTGCCAGCAGTTTGTCCGTGTCTATAAATGGCTACACCTTC
TRBV6-5	TRBJ1-2	-	-	CASSYGGLSTF	TGTGCCAGCAGTTACGGGGGCCTCTCCACCTTC
TRBV27	TRBJ2-7	once	-	CASSFQWQSYEQYF	TGTGCCAGCAGTTTCCAGTGGCAATCCTACGAGCAGTACTTC
TRBV11-2	TRBJ1-4	-	TRBD1	CASSLMGQLNEKLFF	TGTGCCAGCAGCTTAATGGGACAGCTTAATGAAAAACTGTTTTTT
TRBV15	TRBJ1-5	-	-	CATSRDRQVLSNQPQHF	TGTGCCACCAGCAGAGACCGGCAGGTTTTAAGCAATCAGCCCCAGCATTTT
TRBV25-1	TRBJ1-1	-	-	CASSATGGTEAFF	TGTGCCAGCAGTGCGACAGGTGGCACTGAAGCTTTCTTT
TRBV7-2	TRBJ2-1	-	TRBD2	CASSRSGGDNEQFF	TGTGCCAGCAGCCGGAGCGGGGGGGACAATGAGCAGTTCTTC
TRBV9	TRBJ2-3	-	TRBD2	CASSGSGGPTDTQYF	TGTGCCAGCAGCGGGAGCGGGGGGCCCACAGATACGCAGTATTTT
TRBV2	TRBJ2-7	-	TRBD1	CASSGTGEIQQYF	TGTGCCAGCAGTGGGACAGGGGAGATTCAGCAGTACTTC
TRBV7-2	TRBJ1-1	few	TRBD1	CASAWTGGPEAFF	TGTGCCAGCGCCTGGACAGGGGGGCCTGAAGCTTTCTTT
TRBV11-3	TRBJ2-7	-	-	CASSLQGASEQYF	TGTGCCAGCAGCTTGCAGGGTGCGAGCGAGCAGTACTTC
TRBV18	TRBJ1-2	-	-	CASSPPVGGLYGYTF	TGTGCCAGCTCACCACCGGTCGGCGGCCTCTATGGCTACACCTTC
TRBV7-2	TRBJ2-2	-	TRBD2	CASSLSREEGGELFF	TGTGCCAGCAGCTTATCCCGGGAGGAGGGCGGGGAGCTGTTTTTT
TRBV25-1	TRBJ1-1	-	-	CASSGGLNTEAFF	TGTGCCAGCAGTGGAGGTCTGAACACTGAAGCTTTCTTT
TRBV30	TRBJ2-7	-	TRBD1	CAWSPAGTDYEQYF	TGTGCCTGGAGCCCCGCCGGGACAGACTACGAGCAGTACTTC
TRBV28	TRBJ2-3	-	TRBD2	CASSHHSGVDTDTQYF	TGTGCCAGCAGTCACCATAGCGGGGTGGACACAGATACGCAGTATTTT
TRBV7-6	TRBJ2-3	few	TRBD1	CASSPQRQGTDTQYF	TGTGCCAGCAGCCCCCAGCGACAGGGTACAGATACGCAGTATTTT
TRBV28	TRBJ2-7	-	TRBD1	CASHRQGAGEQYF	TGTGCCAGCCACCGACAGGGGGCGGGAGAGCAGTACTTC
TRBV5-1	TRBJ2-1	-	-	CASSLGQAPYNEQFF	TGCGCCAGCAGCTTGGGGCAGGCCCCCTACAATGAGCAGTTCTTC
TRBV30	TRBJ1-2	-	-	CAWSVREGYTF	TGTGCCTGGAGTGTCCGAGAAGGCTACACCTTC
TRBV6-1	TRBJ1-2	-	-	CASSEPFSNYGYTF	TGTGCCAGCAGTGAACCTTTTTCTAACTATGGCTACACCTTC
TRBV7-9	TRBJ1-1	-	-	CASSSGSSWNAEAFF	TGTGCCAGCAGTTCCGGGTCCTCCTGGAACGCTGAAGCTTTCTTT
TRBV30	TRBJ2-7	-	TRBD2	CASGEIRLADTYEQYF	TGTGCCTCTGGGGAAATTAGGCTAGCGGACACCTACGAGCAGTACTTC
TRBV11-2	TRBJ1-5	-	TRBD1	CASSSDRGPSNQPQHF	TGTGCCAGCAGCTCGGACAGGGGACCCTCCAATCAGCCCCAGCATTTT
TRBV7-2	TRBJ2-1	once	-	CASSYLWTEKNEQFF	TGTGCCAGCAGCTACCTATGGACAGAGAAAAATGAGCAGTTCTTC
TRBV9	TRBJ1-4	-	TRBD1	CASSVGDSTQLFF	TGTGCCAGCAGCGTTGGGGACAGTACCCAACTGTTTTTT
TRBV2	TRBJ2-5	-	TRBD1	CASTWTGGSAETQYF	TGTGCCAGCACCTGGACAGGAGGTTCCGCGGAGACCCAGTACTTC
TRBV7-9	TRBJ2-5	-	-	CASSLFRGTGEETQYF	TGTGCCAGCAGCTTATTTCGCGGGACTGGGGAAGAGACCCAGTACTTC
TRBV5-1	TRBJ2-2	-	-	CASSLADSGELFF	TGCGCCAGCAGCTTGGCAGACAGCGGGGAGCTGTTTTTT
TRBV5-6	TRBJ2-3	-	TRBD2	CASSLGAGETDTQYF	TGTGCCAGCAGCTTGGGGGCGGGAGAGACAGATACGCAGTATTTT
TRBV7-2	TRBJ1-1	-	-	CASSLGTFNTEAFF	TGTGCCAGCAGCTTAGGGACTTTTAACACTGAAGCTTTCTTT
TRBV28	TRBJ2-7	-	-	CASSGADLLSYEQYF	TGTGCCAGCAGTGGAGCTGACCTCCTCTCCTACGAGCAGTACTTC
TRBV13	TRBJ2-3	once	TRBD2	CASSRPRSGSWDTQYF	TGTGCCAGCAGCCGACCCCGTAGCGGGAGTTGGGATACGCAGTATTTT
TRBV29-1	TRBJ2-7	-	-	CSVRKDSISYEQYF	TGCAGCGTTAGAAAGGACAGCATCTCCTACGAGCAGTACTTC
TRBV9	TRBJ1-1	-	TRBD1	CASSYSGTGDTEAFF	TGTGCCAGCAGCTATTCCGGGACAGGGGACACTGAAGCTTTCTTT
TRBV4-1	TRBJ2-7	-	-	CASSQGGQNFYEQYF	TGCGCCAGCAGCCAGGGGGGACAGAATTTCTACGAGCAGTACTTC
TRBV25-1	TRBJ1-3	-	-	CASSEAGYVGNTIYF	TGTGCCAGCAGTGAAGCAGGGTATGTTGGAAACACCATATATTTT